The clone carrying this TCR beta chain turned up a few times. Antigen: not known. The data belong to a study of identical twins. Whole-study results and caveats: Zero-insertion analyses could be partly confounded by invariant MAIT and iNKT cells.

TCRdb re-called the 5' RACE reads through MiXCR, storing one row per CDR3 protein. In the table there are approximately 220,000 distinct CDR3 sequences, approximately 7.9% of which are singletons. These sequences were also reported in another study, on yellow fever vaccine responses in identical twins. That source adds: Twins' vaccine T cell responses reportedly seemed partly convergent and partly personalized.

This TCR derives from a woman between 18 and 29 years old in good health. Sequenced sample: CD8+ T cells sorted from blood.

CDR3 loop: CASSQRGGAGQDSGNTIYF. The CDR3 DNA sequence: TGCGCCAGCAGCCAGAGGGGAGGGGCCGGCCAAGACTCTGGAAACACCATATATTTT. V is TRBV4-1 and J is TRBJ1-3, with a tentative D call TRBD1 (5 bases). This CDR3 has 19 amino acids. Germline V gene sequence: CDR1 MGHRA, CDR2 YSYEKL. The V end lost 3 bases, the J end lost 0 bases, and 21 bases lay between the germline ends.